This record looks at one TCR beta chain sequence and its context. The source of the sample is a study of blood T cell repertoires in COVID-19. Study information: The study drew acute and convalescent COVID-19 samples from the United States, Italy and Spain. In each case, the material was cDNA or gDNA derived from T cells, B-cell-depleted T cells, or PBMCs.

Trimming pared 0 bases from V and 3 bases from J, leaving 12 bases between. Germline loops: CDR1 SGHDT, CDR2 YYEEEE. This CDR3 spans 15 amino acids. Profiled with immunoSEQ multiplex PCR; TCRdb holds only in-frame clones, not every one. The sample holds about 53,000 clones, roughly 90% seen once. The receptor was isolated from a human donor in a cohort sampled during active COVID-19. The chain recombines TRBV5-6 with TRBJ1-1; possible D gene TRBD1, 5 bases. The sample was peripheral blood. For the CDR3, the DNA is TGTGCCAGCAGCTTGGCCGGGGGTTTGGACACTGAAGCTTTCTTT. It encodes CASSLAGGLDTEAFF.